This T cell receptor beta chain appears in the sequencing data of a study of multiple sclerosis patients with progressive multifocal leukoencephalopathy. Background on the study: Multiple sclerosis patients on natalizumab who never developed PML served as longitudinally sampled controls.

This CDR3 has 13 amino acids. The V end was cut by 4 bases, the J end by 7 bases, with 14 bases between. CDR1 is SGHTA and CDR2 is FQGTGA in the germline V gene. Time point noted: before natalizumab initiation. Prior interferon beta treatment was universal, and the PML patients were all female. Spiked into each PCR were synthetic inline TR CDR3 controls of all V-J pairings. Some clones are missing from TCRdb's copy, which holds only in-frame ones; the method was immunoSEQ multiplex PCR. The data hold some 30,000 clones, with more than 75% observed a single time. This clonotype was obtained from a human donor with multiple sclerosis. The rearrangement links TRBV7-3 to TRBJ2-7, with D maybe TRBD2 (5 bases). The sample taken for sequencing was PBMCs. The CDR3 DNA is TGTGCCAGCAGCTCGGGTCCGACGGGGGAGCAGTACTTC. Protein sequence: CASSSGPTGEQYF.